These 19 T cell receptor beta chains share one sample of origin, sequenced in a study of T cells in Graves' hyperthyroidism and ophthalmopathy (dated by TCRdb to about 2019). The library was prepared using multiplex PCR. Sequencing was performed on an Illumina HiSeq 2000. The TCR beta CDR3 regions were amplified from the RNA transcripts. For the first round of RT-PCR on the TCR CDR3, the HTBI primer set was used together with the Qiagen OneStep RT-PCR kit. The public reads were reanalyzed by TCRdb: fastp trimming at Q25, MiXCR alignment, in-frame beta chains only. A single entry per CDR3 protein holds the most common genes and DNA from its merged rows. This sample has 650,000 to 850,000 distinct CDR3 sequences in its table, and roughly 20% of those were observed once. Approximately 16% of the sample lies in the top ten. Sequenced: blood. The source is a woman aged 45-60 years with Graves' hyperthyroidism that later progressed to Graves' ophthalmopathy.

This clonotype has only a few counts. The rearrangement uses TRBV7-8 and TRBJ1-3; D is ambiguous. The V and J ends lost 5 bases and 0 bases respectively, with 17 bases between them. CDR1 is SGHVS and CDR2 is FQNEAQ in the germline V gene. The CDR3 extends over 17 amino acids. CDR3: CASSPRRLKPSGNTIYF. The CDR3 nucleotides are TGTGCCAGCAGCCCCCGACGGCTCAAGCCCTCTGGAAACACCATATATTTT.

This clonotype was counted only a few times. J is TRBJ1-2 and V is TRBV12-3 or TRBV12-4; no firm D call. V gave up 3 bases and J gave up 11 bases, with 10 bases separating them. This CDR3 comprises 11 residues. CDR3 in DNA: TGTGCCAGCAGTTTTAAACACGGGTACACCTTC. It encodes CASSFKHGYTF.

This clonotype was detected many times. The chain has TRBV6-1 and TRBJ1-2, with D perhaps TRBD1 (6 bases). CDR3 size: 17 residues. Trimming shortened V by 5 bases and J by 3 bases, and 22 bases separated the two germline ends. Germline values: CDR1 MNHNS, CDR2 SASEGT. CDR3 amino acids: CASSPLGYGGRDYGYTF. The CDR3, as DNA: TGTGCCAGCAGTCCGTTGGGATACGGGGGGCGCGACTATGGCTACACCTTC.

CDR3 bases: TGTGCCAGTAGGTCGGGACAGGGGTACACTGAAGCTTTCTTT. Amino acids: CASRSGQGYTEAFF. The chain employs TRBV19 and TRBJ1-1; TRBD1 matches at 10 bases. With V trimmed by 6 bases and J by 3 bases, 4 bases remained unmatched. The CDR3 has 14 residues. Germline V gives CDR1 LNHDA, CDR2 SQIVND (reference sequence). The complete variable domain, with remaining parts taken from reference TRBV19 and TRBJ1-1, reads DGGITQSPKYLFRKEGQNVTLSCEQNLNHDAMYWYRQDPGQGLRLIYYSQIVNDFQKGDIAEGYSVSREKKESFPLTVTSAQKNPTAFYLCASRSGQGYTEAFFGQGTRLTVV.

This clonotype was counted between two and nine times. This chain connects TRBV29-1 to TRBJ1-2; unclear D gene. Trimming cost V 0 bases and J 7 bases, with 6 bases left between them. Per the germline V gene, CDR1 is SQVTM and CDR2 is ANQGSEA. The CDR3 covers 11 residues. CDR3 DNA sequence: TGCAGCGTTGAAGATCGTAGTGGCTACACCTTC. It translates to CSVEDRSGYTF.

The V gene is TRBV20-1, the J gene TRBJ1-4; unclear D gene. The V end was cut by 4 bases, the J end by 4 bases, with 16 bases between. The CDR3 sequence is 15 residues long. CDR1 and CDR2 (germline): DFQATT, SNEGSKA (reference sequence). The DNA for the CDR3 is TGCAGTGCTACAAAACTCGGGCAGGTTAATGAAAAACTGTTTTTT. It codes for CSATKLGQVNEKLFF.

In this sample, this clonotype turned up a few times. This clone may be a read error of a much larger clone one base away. CDR3 protein: CASRGTYTEAFF. The CDR3 DNA reads as TGTGCCAGCAGGGGGACATACACTGAAGCTTTCTTT. The rearrangement links TRBV6-1 to TRBJ1-1; possible D gene TRBD1, 6 bases. With 6 bases removed from V and 3 bases from J, the gap between germline ends came to 8 bases. Germline V gene sequence: CDR1 MNHNS, CDR2 SASEGT. The CDR3 length is 12 residues.

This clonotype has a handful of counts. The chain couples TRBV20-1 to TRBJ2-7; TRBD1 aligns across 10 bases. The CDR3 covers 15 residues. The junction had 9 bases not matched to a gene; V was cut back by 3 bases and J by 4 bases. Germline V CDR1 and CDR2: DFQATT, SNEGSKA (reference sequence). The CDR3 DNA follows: TGCAGTGCTAGCGGAAGACAGGGGGCTTTATACGAGCAGTACTTC. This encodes CSASGRQGALYEQYF.

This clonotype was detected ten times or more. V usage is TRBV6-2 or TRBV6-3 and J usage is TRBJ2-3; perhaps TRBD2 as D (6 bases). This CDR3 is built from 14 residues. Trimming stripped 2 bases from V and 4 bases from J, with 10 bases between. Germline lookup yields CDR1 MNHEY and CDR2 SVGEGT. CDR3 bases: TGTGCCAGCAGTTACCCACTAGCAGCAGATACGCAGTATTTT. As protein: CASSYPLAADTQYF.

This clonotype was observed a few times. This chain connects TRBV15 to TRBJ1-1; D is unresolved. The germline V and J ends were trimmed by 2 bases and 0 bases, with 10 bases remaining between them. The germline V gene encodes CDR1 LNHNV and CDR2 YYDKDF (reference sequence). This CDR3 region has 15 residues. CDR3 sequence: CATSRPTLMNTEAFF. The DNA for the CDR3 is TGTGCCACCAGCAGACCCACCCTCATGAACACTGAAGCTTTCTTT.

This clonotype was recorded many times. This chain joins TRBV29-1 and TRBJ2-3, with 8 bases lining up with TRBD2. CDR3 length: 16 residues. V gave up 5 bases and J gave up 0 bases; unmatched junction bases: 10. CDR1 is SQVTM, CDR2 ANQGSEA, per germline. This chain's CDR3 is CSVPRGALLSTDTQYF. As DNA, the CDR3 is TGCAGCGTTCCGCGGGGGGCTCTTCTTAGCACAGATACGCAGTATTTT.

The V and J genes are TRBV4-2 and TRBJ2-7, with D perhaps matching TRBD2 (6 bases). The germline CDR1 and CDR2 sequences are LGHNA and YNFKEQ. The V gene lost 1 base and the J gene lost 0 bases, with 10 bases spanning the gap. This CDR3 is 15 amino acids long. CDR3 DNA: TGTGCCAGCAGCCAAGGAGGCGGGGACTCCTACGAGCAGTACTTC. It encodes CASSQGGGDSYEQYF.

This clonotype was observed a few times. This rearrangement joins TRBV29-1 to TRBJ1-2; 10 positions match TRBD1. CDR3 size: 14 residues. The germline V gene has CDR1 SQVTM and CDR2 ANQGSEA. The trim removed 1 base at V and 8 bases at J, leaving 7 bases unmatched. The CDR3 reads CSVEVTGQGLGYTF. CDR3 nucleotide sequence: TGCAGCGTTGAAGTCACGGGACAGGGGCTCGGCTACACCTTC.

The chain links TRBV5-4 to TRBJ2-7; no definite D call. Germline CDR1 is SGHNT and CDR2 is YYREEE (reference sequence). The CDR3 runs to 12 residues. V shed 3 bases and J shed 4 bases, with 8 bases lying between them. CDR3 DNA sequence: TGTGCCAGCAGCTCGGACGCTTACGAGCAGTACTTC. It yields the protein CASSSDAYEQYF.

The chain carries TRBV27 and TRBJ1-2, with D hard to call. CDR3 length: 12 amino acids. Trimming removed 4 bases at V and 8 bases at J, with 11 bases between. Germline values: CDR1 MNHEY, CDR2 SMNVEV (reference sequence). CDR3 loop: CASSYPNGGYTF. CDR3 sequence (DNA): TGTGCCAGCAGTTATCCTAACGGGGGCTACACCTTC.

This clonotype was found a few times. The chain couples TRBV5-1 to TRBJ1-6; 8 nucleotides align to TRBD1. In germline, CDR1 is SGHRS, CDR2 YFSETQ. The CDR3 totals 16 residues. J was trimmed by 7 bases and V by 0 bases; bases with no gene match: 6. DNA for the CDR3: TGCGCCAGCAGCTTGGCCTGGGACAGGCCGAATTCACCCCTCCACTTT. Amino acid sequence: CASSLAWDRPNSPLHF. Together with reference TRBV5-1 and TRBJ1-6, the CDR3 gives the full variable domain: KAGVTQTPRYLIKTRGQQVTLSCSPISGHRSVSWYQQTPGQGLQFLFEYFSETQRNKGNFPGRFSGRQFSNSRSEMNVSTLELGDSALYLCASSLAWDRPNSPLHFGNGTRLTVT.

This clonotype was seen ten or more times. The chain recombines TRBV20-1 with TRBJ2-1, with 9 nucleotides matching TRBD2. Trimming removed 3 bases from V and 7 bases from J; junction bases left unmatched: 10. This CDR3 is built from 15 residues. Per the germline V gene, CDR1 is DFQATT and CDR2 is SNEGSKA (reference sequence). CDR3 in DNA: TGCAGTGCTAGGGAAGCGGGGGGCGGGAAGAATGAGCAGTTCTTC. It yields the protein CSAREAGGGKNEQFF.

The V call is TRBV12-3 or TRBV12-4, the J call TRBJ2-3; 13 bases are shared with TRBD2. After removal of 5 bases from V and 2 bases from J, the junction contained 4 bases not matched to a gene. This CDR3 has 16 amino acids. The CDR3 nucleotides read TGTGCCAGCAGTATGACTAGCGGGGGGACCACAGATACGCAGTATTTT. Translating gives CASSMTSGGTTDTQYF.

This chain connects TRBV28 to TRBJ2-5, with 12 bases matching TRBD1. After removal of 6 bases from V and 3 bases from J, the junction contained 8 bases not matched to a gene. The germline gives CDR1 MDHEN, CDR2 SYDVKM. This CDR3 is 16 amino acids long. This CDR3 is CASSSGQGALEETQYF. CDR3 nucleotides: TGTGCCAGCAGCTCGGGACAGGGGGCCCTCGAAGAGACCCAGTACTTC.